These 9 T cell receptor beta chains originate from one sample sequenced in a study of control samples from healthy donors and cancer patients. Method: immunoSEQ multiplex PCR; TCRdb's copy keeps in-frame clones and lacks some. The top ten hold about 18% of the sample, which has some 100,000 clones, less than 90% seen once. Sequenced sample: blood. The receptors shown here come from a woman aged 45-65 years in good health.

V gene TRBV30 combines with J gene TRBJ1-1, with D possibly TRBD1 on 5 matching bases. The CDR3 covers 11 residues. Germline V gene lookup returns CDR1 GTSNPN and CDR2 SVGIG (reference sequence). V dropped 4 bases and J dropped 6 bases, with 9 bases sitting between them. CDR3 in DNA: TGTGCCTGGAAGGGGAGGGCTGAAGCTTTCTTT. Its protein is CAWKGRAEAFF.

The CDR3 loop reads CASSRFGSMGLNTEAFF. As DNA, the CDR3 is TGTGCCAGCAGCCGCTTCGGGTCGATGGGGTTGAACACTGAAGCTTTCTTT. The rearrangement links TRBV7-2 to TRBJ1-1, with D uncertain. Trimming left V 5 bases short and J 0 bases short, with 19 bases between. Per germline, CDR1 SGHTA and CDR2 FQGNSA. This CDR3 region has 17 residues. The whole variable domain, remainder taken from reference TRBV7-2 and TRBJ1-1, is GAGVSQSPSNKVTEKGKDVELRCDPISGHTALYWYRQSLGQGLEFLIYFQGNSAPDKSGLPSDRFSAERTGGSVSTLTIQRTQQEDSAVYLCASSRFGSMGLNTEAFFGQGTRLTVV.

V usage is TRBV5-8 and J usage is TRBJ2-2, with 15 positions matching TRBD2. The CDR3 contains 17 residues. V lost 4 bases and J lost 4; bases outside the gene matches: 5. Germline-derived CDR1 and CDR2 are SGHTS and YDEGEE. CDR3 sequence reads: CASSGRGLAGGTGELFF. CDR3 DNA: TGTGCCAGCAGCGGCAGGGGACTAGCGGGAGGCACCGGGGAGCTGTTTTTT.

This chain joins TRBV5-1 and TRBJ2-1; 12 bases match TRBD2. Germline CDR1 reads SGHRS; CDR2 reads YFSETQ. V was pared by 0 bases and J by 7 bases, with 8 bases of the junction left unmatched. There are 17 residues in the CDR3. The CDR3 DNA is TGCGCCAGCAGCTTGGCCCCTAGCGGGGGGGCAAGGAATGAGCAGTTCTTC. Amino acid sequence: CASSLAPSGGARNEQFF.

The chain couples TRBV5-5 to TRBJ1-1; unclear D gene. With 0 bases removed from V and 4 bases from J, the gap between germline ends came to 10 bases. The CDR3 contains 14 residues. Germline CDR1 and CDR2: SGHKS and YYEKEE (reference sequence). As DNA, the CDR3 is TGTGCCAGCAGCTTGGAGGCCTGGTCCACTGAAGCTTTCTTT. Protein product: CASSLEAWSTEAFF.

The rearrangement uses TRBV4-1 and TRBJ1-2; D not resolved. This CDR3 has 14 residues. The germline gives CDR1 MGHRA, CDR2 YSYEKL. V lost 0 bases to trimming and J lost 8 bases, with 13 bases between them. The CDR3 is CASSQDPEGYGYTF. The CDR3 coding sequence is TGCGCCAGCAGCCAAGATCCGGAGGGTTACGGCTACACCTTC.

The gene calls are TRBV6-2 or TRBV6-3 and TRBJ1-2, with 7 bases lining up with TRBD1. CDR1 and CDR2 from the germline V gene are MNHEY and SVGEGT. The CDR3 sequence is 12 residues long. The trim removed 2 bases at V and 6 bases at J, leaving 0 bases unmatched. The CDR3 reads CASSYQGDGYTF. In DNA form, the CDR3 reads TGTGCCAGCAGTTACCAGGGGGATGGCTACACCTTC.

The chain carries TRBV27 and TRBJ1-4, with unresolved D. Germline CDR1 and CDR2: MNHEY and SMNVEV (reference sequence). The CDR3 is 14 amino acids. Trimming shortened V by 6 bases and J by 0 bases, and 8 bases separated the two germline ends. This CDR3 reads CASSGEATNEKLFF. The CDR3 DNA reads as TGTGCCAGCAGCGGGGAAGCAACTAATGAAAAACTGTTTTTT.

The V call is TRBV7-9, the J call TRBJ1-1; no clear D. Germline V gene sequence: CDR1 SEHNR, CDR2 FQNEAQ (reference sequence). The V gene lost 0 bases and the J gene lost 1 base, with 6 bases spanning the gap. The CDR3 is 14 residues long. The CDR3 loop reads CASSLATANTEAFF. Written as DNA, the CDR3 is TGTGCCAGCAGCTTAGCCACAGCGAACACTGAAGCTTTCTTT.